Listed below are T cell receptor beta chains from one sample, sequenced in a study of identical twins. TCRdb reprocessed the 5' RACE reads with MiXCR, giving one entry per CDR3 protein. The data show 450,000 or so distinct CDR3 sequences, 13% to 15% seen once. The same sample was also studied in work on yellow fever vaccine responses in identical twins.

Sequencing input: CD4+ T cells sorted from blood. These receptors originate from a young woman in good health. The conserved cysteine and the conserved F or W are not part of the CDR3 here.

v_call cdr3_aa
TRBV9 ASSGGAIENIQY
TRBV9 ASSGAGTSGSWNEQF
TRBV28 AIRQGALGTDTQY
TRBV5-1 ASSLGGTAIYEQY
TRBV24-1 ATSDSQGTISNQPQH
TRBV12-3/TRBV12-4 TSSLGLAGVNEQF
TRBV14 ASSFTGTSNEQY
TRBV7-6 ASSSLSSGGSTDTQY
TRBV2 ASSEWLTGAMEETQY
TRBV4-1 ARPGLAGGFQETQY
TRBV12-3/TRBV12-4 ASRLAGAKNIQY
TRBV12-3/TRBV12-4 ASRRRGTGDYEQY
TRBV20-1 SATSRGRSTDTQY
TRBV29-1 SVEGTGGYEQY
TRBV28 ASSWTGSGTPLH
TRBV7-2 ASSLVGKDTQY
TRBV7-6 ASSSVTGPPQH
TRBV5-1 ASCEVLAGGDEQY
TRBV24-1 ATSDHRDDNEQF
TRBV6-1 ASSLTGTSDVETQY
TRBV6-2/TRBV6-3 ATTAGANTGELF
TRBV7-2 ASSSAGPRLNNEQF
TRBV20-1 SANQRQTISSYEQY
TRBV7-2 ASSSGQGFYGYT
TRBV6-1 ASKREGRADTQY
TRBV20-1 SAQGTGYNQPQH
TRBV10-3 AISESRGDDHGYT
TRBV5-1 ASSLVPGGPLKNEQF
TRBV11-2 ASSFSGLADNEQF
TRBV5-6 ASSLGLAGLSSYNEQF
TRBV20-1 SARDLAAPGQPQH
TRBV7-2 ASSFSARGETQY
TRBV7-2 ASSLLEVPYEQY
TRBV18 ASSPGPHGGEAKNIQY
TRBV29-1 SVEFGADTQY
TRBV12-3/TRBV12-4 ASDSQGNTEAF
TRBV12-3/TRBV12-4 ASSLGQGDTGELF
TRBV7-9 ASMKGLAETQY
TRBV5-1 ASSSTPLASGFPNEQF
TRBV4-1 ASSQEPGEGTAKNIQY
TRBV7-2 ASSRRTSGNTEQF
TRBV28 ASTAGTRVGEQY
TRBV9 ASSVATRSGYTYNEQF
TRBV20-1 SASPPGQGHNQPQH
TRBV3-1 ASSHRPLAPDTQY
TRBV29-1 SVAVGRENSPLH
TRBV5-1 ASSQGQGLLGEQY
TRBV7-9 ASTGTGGQPVYEQY
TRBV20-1 SASTPRGGRSNEQF
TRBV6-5 ASSYSRLAGSGEQY
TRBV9 ASSVGSSGVSEQF
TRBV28 ASSYNLAGGVRDEQF
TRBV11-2 ASSLTMGTSGSNEQF
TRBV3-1 ASSLTSAGDTQY
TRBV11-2 ASSRTAAAYEQY
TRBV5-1 ASRSLLEQY